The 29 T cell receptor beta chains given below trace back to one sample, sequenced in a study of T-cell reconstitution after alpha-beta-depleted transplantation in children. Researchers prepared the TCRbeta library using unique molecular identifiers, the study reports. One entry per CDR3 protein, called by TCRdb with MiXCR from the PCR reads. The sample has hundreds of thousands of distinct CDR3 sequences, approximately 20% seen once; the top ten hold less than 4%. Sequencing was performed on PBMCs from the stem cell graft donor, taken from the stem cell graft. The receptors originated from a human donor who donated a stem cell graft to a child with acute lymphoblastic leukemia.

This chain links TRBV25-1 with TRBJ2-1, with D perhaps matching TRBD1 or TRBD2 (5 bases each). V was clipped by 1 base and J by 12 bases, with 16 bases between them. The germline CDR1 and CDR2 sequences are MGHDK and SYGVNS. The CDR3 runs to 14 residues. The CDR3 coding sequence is TGTGCCAGCAGTGAATGGGGGTTCTCCCCTGGGCAGTTCTTC. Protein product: CASSEWGFSPGQFF.

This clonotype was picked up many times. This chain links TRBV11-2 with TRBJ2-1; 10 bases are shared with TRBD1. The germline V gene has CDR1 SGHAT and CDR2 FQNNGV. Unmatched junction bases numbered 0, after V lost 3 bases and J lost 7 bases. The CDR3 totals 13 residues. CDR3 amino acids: CASSLGQGNEQFF. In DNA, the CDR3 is TGTGCCAGCAGCTTGGGACAGGGGAATGAGCAGTTCTTC.

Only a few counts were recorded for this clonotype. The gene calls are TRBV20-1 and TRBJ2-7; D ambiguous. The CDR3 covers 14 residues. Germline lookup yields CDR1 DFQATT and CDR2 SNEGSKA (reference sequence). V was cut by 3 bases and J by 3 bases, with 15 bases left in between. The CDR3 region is CSASRVYRDYEQYF. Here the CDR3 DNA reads TGCAGTGCTAGCCGGGTCTACCGAGACTACGAGCAGTACTTC.

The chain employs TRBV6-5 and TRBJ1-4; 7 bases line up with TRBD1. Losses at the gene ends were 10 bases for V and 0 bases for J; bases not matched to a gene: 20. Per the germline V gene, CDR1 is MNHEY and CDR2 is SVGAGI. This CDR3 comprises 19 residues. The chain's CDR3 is CATRWDRDSGKATNEKLFF. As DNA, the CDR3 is TGTGCCACCCGTTGGGACCGGGACAGCGGGAAGGCAACTAATGAAAAACTGTTTTTT.

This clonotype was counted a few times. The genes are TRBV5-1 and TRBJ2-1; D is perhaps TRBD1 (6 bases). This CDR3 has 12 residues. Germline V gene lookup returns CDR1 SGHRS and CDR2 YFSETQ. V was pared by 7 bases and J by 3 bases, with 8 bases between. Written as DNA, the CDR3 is TGCGCCAGCTCGGACAGCTACAATGAGCAGTTCTTC. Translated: CASSDSYNEQFF.

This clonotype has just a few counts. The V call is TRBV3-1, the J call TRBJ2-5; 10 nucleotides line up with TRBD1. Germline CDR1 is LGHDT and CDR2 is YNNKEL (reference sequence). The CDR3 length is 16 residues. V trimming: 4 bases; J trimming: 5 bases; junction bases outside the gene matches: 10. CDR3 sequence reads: CASSPNDRGQWETQYF. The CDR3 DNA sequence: TGTGCCAGCAGCCCAAACGACAGGGGGCAATGGGAGACCCAGTACTTC.

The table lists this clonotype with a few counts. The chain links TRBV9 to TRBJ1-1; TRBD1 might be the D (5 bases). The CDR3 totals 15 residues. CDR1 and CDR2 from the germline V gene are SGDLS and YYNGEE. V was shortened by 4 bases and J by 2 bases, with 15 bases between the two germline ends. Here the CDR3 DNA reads TGTGCCAGCAGCCCAAGCGGACATCCCAACACTGAAGCTTTCTTT. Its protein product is CASSPSGHPNTEAFF.

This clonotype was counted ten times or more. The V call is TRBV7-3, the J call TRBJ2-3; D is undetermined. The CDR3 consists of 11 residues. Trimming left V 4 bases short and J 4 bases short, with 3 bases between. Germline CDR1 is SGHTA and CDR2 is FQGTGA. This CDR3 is CASSSADTQYF. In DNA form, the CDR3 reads TGTGCCAGCAGCTCTGCAGATACGCAGTATTTT. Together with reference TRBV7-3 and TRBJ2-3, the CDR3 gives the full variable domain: GAGVSQTPSNKVTEKGKYVELRCDPISGHTALYWYRQSLGQGPEFLIYFQGTGAADDSGLPNDRFFAVRPEGSVSTLKIQRTERGDSAVYLCASSSADTQYFGPGTRLTVL.

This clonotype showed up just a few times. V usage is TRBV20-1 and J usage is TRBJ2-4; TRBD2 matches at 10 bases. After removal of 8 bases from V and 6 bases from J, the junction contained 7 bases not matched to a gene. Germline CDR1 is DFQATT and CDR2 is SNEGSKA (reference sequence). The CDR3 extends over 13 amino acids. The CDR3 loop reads CSSSRLAGNIQYF. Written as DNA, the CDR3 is TGCAGTTCCTCTAGACTAGCGGGAAACATTCAGTACTTC.

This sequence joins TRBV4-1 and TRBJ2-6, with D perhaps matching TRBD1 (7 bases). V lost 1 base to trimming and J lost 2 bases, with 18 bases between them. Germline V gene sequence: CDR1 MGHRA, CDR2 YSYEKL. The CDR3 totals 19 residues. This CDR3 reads CASSQGFGRRGPGANVLTF. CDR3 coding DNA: TGCGCCAGCAGCCAAGGGTTCGGGCGGAGGGGGCCTGGGGCCAACGTCCTGACTTTC.

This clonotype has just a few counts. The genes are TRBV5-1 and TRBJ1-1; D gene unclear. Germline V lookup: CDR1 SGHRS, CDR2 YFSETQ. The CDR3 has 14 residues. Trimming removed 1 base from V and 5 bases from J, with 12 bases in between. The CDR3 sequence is CASSLPRVGTEAFF. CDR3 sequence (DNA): TGCGCCAGCAGCTTGCCAAGGGTTGGAACTGAAGCTTTCTTT.

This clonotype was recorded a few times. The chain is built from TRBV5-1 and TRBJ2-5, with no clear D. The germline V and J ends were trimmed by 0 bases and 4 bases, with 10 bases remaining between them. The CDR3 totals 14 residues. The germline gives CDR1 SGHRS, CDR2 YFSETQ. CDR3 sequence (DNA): TGCGCCAGCAGCTTGGCGCTAGTGGCAGAGACCCAGTACTTC. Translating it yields CASSLALVAETQYF.

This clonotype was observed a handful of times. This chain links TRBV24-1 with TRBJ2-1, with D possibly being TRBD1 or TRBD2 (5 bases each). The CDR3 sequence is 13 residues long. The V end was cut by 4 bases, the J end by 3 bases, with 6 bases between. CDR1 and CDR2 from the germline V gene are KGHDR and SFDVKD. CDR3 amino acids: CATSEGDYNEQFF. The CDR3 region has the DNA TGTGCCACCAGTGAGGGGGACTACAATGAGCAGTTCTTC.

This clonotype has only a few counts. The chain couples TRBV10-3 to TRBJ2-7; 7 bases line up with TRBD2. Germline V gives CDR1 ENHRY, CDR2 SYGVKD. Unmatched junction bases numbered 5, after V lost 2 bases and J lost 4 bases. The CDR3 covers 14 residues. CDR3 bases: TGTGCCATCAGTGAGGGACTAGGGTCGTACGAGCAGTACTTC. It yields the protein CAISEGLGSYEQYF.

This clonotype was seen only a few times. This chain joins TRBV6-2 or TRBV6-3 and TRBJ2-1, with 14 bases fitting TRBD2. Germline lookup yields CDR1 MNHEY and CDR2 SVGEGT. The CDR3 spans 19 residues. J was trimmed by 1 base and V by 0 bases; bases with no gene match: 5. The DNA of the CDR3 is TGTGCCAGCAGTTACTCGAGACTAGCGGGAGGGCGTTCCTACAATGAGCAGTTCTTC. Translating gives CASSYSRLAGGRSYNEQFF.

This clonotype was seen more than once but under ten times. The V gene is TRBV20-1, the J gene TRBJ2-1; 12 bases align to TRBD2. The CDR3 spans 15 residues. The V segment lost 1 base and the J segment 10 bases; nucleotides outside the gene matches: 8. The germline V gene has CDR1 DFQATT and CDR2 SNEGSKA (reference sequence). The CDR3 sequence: CSARGLAGVTREQFF. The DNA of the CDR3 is TGCAGTGCTAGAGGACTAGCGGGAGTGACGAGGGAGCAGTTCTTC.

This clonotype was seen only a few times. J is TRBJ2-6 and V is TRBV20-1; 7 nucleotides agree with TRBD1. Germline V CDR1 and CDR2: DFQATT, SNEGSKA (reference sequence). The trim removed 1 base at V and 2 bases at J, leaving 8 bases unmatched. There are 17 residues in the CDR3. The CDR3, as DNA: TGCAGTGCTAGAGTGGGCAGGGGGAAAACTGGGGCCAACGTCCTGACTTTC. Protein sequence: CSARVGRGKTGANVLTF.

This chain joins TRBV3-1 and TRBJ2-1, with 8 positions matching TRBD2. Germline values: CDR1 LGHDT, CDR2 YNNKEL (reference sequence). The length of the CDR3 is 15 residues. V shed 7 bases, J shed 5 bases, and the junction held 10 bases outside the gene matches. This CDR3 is CASTPSLAGHNEQFF. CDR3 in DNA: TGTGCCAGCACCCCTTCATTAGCGGGACACAATGAGCAGTTCTTC.

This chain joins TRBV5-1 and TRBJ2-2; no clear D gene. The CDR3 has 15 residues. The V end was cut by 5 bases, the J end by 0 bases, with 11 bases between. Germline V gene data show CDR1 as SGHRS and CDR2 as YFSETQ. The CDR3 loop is CASSRAIANTGELFF. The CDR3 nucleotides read TGCGCCAGCAGTCGAGCGATCGCGAACACCGGGGAGCTGTTTTTT. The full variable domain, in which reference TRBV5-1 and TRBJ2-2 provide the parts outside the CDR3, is KAGVTQTPRYLIKTRGQQVTLSCSPISGHRSVSWYQQTPGQGLQFLFEYFSETQRNKGNFPGRFSGRQFSNSRSEMNVSTLELGDSALYLCASSRAIANTGELFFGEGSRLTVL.

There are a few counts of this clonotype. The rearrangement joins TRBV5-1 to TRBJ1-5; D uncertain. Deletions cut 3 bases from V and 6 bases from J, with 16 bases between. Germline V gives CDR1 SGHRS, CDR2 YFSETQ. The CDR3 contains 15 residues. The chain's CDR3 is CASSWTPGSGQPQHF. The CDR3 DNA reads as TGCGCCAGCAGCTGGACCCCGGGGTCTGGTCAGCCCCAGCATTTT. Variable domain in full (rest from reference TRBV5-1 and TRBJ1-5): KAGVTQTPRYLIKTRGQQVTLSCSPISGHRSVSWYQQTPGQGLQFLFEYFSETQRNKGNFPGRFSGRQFSNSRSEMNVSTLELGDSALYLCASSWTPGSGQPQHFGDGTRLSIL.

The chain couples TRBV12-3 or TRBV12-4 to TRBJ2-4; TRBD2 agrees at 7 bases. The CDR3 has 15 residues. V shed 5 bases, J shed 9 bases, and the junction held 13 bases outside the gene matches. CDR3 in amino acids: CASSTGTPAGAIQYF. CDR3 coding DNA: TGTGCCAGCAGTACCGGGACCCCGGCGGGAGCCATTCAGTACTTC.

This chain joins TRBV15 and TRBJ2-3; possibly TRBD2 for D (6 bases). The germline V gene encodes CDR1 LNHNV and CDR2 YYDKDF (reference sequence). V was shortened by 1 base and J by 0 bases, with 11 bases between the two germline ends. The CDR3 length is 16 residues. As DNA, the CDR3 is TGTGCCACCAGCAGAGTAGCCGGGACTAGCACAGATACGCAGTATTTT. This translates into CATSRVAGTSTDTQYF.

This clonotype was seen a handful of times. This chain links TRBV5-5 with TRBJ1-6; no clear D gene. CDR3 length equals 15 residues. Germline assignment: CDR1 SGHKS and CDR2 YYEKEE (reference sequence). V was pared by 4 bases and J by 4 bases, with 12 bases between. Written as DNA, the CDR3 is TGTGCCAGCAGCCAATGGACCGATTATAATTCACCCCTCCACTTT. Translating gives CASSQWTDYNSPLHF. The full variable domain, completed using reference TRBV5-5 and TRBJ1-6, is DAGVTQSPTHLIKTRGQQVTLRCSPISGHKSVSWYQQVLGQGPQFIFQYYEKEERGRGNFPDRFSARQFPNYSSELNVNALLLGDSALYLCASSQWTDYNSPLHFGNGTRLTVT.

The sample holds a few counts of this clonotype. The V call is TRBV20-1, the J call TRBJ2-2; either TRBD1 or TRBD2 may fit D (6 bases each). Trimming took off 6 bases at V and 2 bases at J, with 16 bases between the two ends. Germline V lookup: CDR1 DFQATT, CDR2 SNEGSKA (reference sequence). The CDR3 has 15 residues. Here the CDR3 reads CSADASGANTGELFF. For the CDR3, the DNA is TGCAGTGCAGACGCCTCGGGGGCCAACACCGGGGAGCTGTTTTTT.

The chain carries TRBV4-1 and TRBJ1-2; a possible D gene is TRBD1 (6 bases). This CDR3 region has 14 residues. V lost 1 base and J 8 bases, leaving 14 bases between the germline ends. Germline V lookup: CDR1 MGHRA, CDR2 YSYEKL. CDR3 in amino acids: CASSQAPRGVGYTF. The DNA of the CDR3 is TGCGCCAGCAGCCAAGCCCCCAGGGGCGTAGGCTACACCTTC.

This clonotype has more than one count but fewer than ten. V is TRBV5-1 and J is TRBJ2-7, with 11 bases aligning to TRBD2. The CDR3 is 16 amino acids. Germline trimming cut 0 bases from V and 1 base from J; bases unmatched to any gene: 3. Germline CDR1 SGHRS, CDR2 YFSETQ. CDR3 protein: CASSLGSSGRSYEQYF. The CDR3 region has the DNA TGCGCCAGCAGCTTGGGTTCTAGCGGGAGGTCCTACGAGCAGTACTTC.

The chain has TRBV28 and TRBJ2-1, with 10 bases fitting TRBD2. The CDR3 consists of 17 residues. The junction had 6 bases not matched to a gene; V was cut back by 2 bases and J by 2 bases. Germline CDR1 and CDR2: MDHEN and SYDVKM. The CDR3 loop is CASSLGTAGGTYNEQFF. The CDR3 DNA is TGTGCCAGCAGTTTAGGGACAGCGGGAGGGACCTACAATGAGCAGTTCTTC.

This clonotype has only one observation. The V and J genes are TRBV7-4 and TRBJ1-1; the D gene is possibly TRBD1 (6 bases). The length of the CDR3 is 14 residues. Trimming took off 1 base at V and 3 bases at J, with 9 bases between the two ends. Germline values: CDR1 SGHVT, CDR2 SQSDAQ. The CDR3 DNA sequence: TGTGCCAGCAGCTTAGTAGGGGGGTACACTGAAGCTTTCTTT. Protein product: CASSLVGGYTEAFF.

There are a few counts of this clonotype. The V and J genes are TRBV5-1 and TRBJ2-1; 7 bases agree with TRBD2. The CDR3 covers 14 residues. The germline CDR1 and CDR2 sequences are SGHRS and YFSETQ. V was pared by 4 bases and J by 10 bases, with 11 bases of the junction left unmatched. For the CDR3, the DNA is TGCGCCAGCAGCCGTGGACTAGAAGGAGGCGAGCAGTTCTTC. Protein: CASSRGLEGGEQFF. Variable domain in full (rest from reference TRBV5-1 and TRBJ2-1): KAGVTQTPRYLIKTRGQQVTLSCSPISGHRSVSWYQQTPGQGLQFLFEYFSETQRNKGNFPGRFSGRQFSNSRSEMNVSTLELGDSALYLCASSRGLEGGEQFFGPGTRLTVL.